The clone carrying this T cell receptor (beta chain) has a count of ten or more. Its matching antigen is unknown. Coverage ceases 3 residues before the CDR3 finishes, and the germline J gene fills in the end. Generated by immunoSEQ multiplex PCR, the TCRdb table keeps only in-frame clones and is missing some. The sample contains some 60,000 clones, none occurring once; over 1.5% lies in the top ten. Donors gave roughly 5 to 8 ml heparinized peripheral whole blood. This sample was included in a study of T cell clonality in common variable immunodeficiency. V was cut by 2 bases and J by 0 bases, with 14 bases left in between. Per germline, CDR1 MNHNS and CDR2 SASEGT. This CDR3 comprises 16 residues. The study's findings and limits: The cause of increased CVID clonality remains unclear without subpopulation sequencing. In common variable immunodeficiency, TCR beta chains reportedly carried fewer deletions and N-nucleotide insertions.

The rearrangement uses TRBV6-1 and TRBJ2-7, with D unclear. The sequencing sample was made of peripheral blood mononuclear cells. The sequence was obtained from a person between 18 and 75 years old in good health. CDR3 protein: CASSELRSKPSYEQYF. The sequenced part of the CDR3 DNA is TGTGCCAGCAGTGAATTGCGGTCAAAGCCCTCCTACGAG.